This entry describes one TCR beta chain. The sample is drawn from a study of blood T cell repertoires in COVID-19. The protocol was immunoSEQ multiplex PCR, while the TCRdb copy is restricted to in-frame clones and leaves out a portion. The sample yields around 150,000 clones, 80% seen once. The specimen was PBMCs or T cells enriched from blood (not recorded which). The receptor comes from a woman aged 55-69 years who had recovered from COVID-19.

CDR3 amino acids: CASSEVGQHNSNQPQHF. CDR3 DNA sequence: TGTGCCAGCAGTGAAGTTGGACAGCACAATAGCAATCAGCCCCAGCATTTT. The V gene is TRBV2, the J gene TRBJ1-5; possible D gene TRBD1, 6 bases. Germline values: CDR1 SNHLY, CDR2 FYNNEI. V was clipped by 1 base and J by 0 bases, with 13 bases between them. This CDR3 is built from 17 residues.